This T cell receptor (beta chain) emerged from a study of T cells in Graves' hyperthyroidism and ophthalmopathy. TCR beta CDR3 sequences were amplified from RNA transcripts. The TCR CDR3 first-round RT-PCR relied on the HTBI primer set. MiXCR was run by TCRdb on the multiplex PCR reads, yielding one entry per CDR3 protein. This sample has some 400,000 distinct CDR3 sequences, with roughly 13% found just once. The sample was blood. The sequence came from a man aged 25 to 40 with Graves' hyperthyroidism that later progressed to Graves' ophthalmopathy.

The chain's CDR3 is CASSPVHRHTSYEQYF. DNA of the CDR3: TGTGCCAGCAGCCCCGTACACAGGCATACTTCCTACGAGCAGTACTTC. The V call is TRBV7-2, the J call TRBJ2-7; tentatively, D is TRBD1 (5 bases). The germline CDR1 and CDR2 sequences are SGHTA and FQGNSA. Deletions cut 5 bases from V and 1 base from J, with 18 bases between. The CDR3 is 16 amino acids.